The rows below give T cell receptor beta chains drawn from one sample of a study of blood T cell repertoires in COVID-19. Profiling relied on immunoSEQ multiplex PCR, and the TCRdb table lists in-frame clones only, not all of them. This sample has approximately 500,000 clones, with roughly nine tenths found just once. Input material: peripheral blood. Receptors were obtained from a woman between 45 and 65 years old with COVID-19, enrolled during active disease. Both conserved end residues are part of each CDR3. Clone size is given for some rows only: seen once, a few or many times, or a class if the clone is expanded.

TRBV27,15,.,CASRRTAHSNQPQHF
TRBV5-1,16,.,CASSLAGQGPNTEAFF
TRBV19,14,.,CASSIEDRRSPLHF
TRBV19,15,.,CASSPDSLSNQPQHF
TRBV11-2,14,few,CASSFGGSNYGYTF
TRBV19,16,.,CASTLFAGSGANVLTF
TRBV3-1/TRBV3-2,12,.,CASSLNLNEQFF
TRBV28,18,.,CASSLFQDLDSSGNTIYF
TRBV27,13,once,CASSPWGGAEQYF
TRBV28,13,.,CASSLAGNYGYTF
TRBV7-3,16,.,CASSLWGGSSYNEQFF
TRBV30,15,.,CAWSVRSRVNEKLFF
TRBV2,15,few,CASSPRDLALYGYTF
TRBV18,16,.,CASSLRSTGGGEKLFF
TRBV5-6,16,few,CASSRLRDTHNSPLHF
TRBV9,15,.,CASSALQGAGTEAFF
TRBV3-1/TRBV3-2,13,.,CASSRALNTEAFF
TRBV19,13,once,CASSIGLYTEAFF
TRBV7-8,15,.,CASSHKTGVEYEQYF
TRBV13,14,.,CASSGTGAGNTIYF
TRBV3-1/TRBV3-2,16,.,CASSQGSGGASYEQYF
TRBV18,16,.,CASSPTRAGENYGYTF
TRBV2,12,.,CASSLLRTEAFF
TRBV4-1,17,.,CASSQDRTGISNQPQHF
TRBV20-1,17,.,CSASGDLAGPRGNEQFF
TRBV5-4,15,.,CASSLSSGGQETQYF
TRBV4-1,18,.,CASSHLPTTDSSGNTIYF
TRBV11-2,14,.,CASSFDRGSQPQHF
TRBV6-5,13,once,CASSYGAGSSDTF
TRBV12-5,14,few,CASGSDRGYIEAFF
TRBV19,15,.,CASSIQLHSNQPQHF
TRBV29-1,15,.,CSVGSGGLWGDTQYF
TRBV11-2,16,.,CASSPGTSGGNYEQYF
TRBV10-3,16,.,CAISESGDRTLEKLFF
TRBV6-6,16,.,CASSRDRSLGNEKLFF
TRBV2,13,.,CASRGQVNTEAFF
TRBV6-5,15,.,CASSRGGTGNQPQHF
TRBV3-1/TRBV3-2,15,.,CASSPGLAVTDTQYF
TRBV19,13,once,CASSAELYTEAFF
TRBV19,15,.,CASTLAGQIGNTIYF
TRBV7-9,17,.,CASSLAGGLAEYNEQFF
TRBV7-8,16,.,CASSFYGQVGQDEQFF
TRBV18,15,.,CASSLGQGHVGELFF
TRBV19,16,once,CASSKRSRTGGNEQFF
TRBV11-3,15,.,CASSLDGSTTDTQYF
TRBV10-3,15,.,CAISDPSSSTDTQYF
TRBV30,14,.,CAWRTGGGNQPQHF
TRBV5-1,15,.,CASSSEGAFTDTQYF
TRBV2,16,once,CASILRTGISGNTIYF
TRBV28,16,.,CASSPLQGKYSYGYTF
TRBV7-2,14,.,CASSLSPGNTEAFF
TRBV19,15,.,CASSIQQGPYNEQFF
TRBV9,13,once,CASSKTGNQPQHF
TRBV30,15,.,CAWSLKISGVGGYTF
TRBV20-1,13,.,CSASPRLSYEQYF